The subject of this entry is one T cell receptor beta chain. Its matching antigen is unknown. The sample belongs to a study of vaccination effects on CD4 cells after COVID-19. Antigen-specific CD4+ T cells were expanded with viral peptide pools in the ViraFEST assay before sequencing. Cells that had been cultured for 10 days were the source of isolated CD4+ T cells. Previously uninfected by SARS-CoV-2, the vaccine recipients also showed negative nucleocapsid antibodies. The data were produced by immunoSEQ multiplex PCR, yet TCRdb's version contains in-frame clones alone and is incomplete. The profile shows 65,000 or so clones, around 77% of them singletons. Whole-study findings and limits: Infection- and vaccine-induced clones contracted markedly late after vaccination. Convalescent patients were scarce, and early post-infection timepoints were absent.

This TCR came from a human donor who received a COVID-19 vaccine. The starting material was CD4+ T cells from PBMCs cultured with HCoV-NL63 spike peptides, obtained before COVID-19 vaccination.

The CDR3 nucleotides read TGTGCCACCAGTGAGGGGGGAGACAGGAGGAATCAGCCCCAGCATTTT. Its translation is CATSEGGDRRNQPQHF. The J gene is TRBJ1-5, the V gene TRBV24-1; perhaps TRBD1 as D (6 bases). Trimming took off 4 bases at V and 4 bases at J, with 16 bases between the two ends. The CDR3 spans 16 residues. Germline CDR1 KGHDR, CDR2 SFDVKD.